Listed below are T cell receptor beta chains from one sample, sequenced in a study of cytomegalovirus exposure and HLA in healthy donors. This table comes from immunoSEQ multiplex PCR, and its TCRdb copy is limited to in-frame clones, with some not included. The sample includes roughly 130,000 clones, 83% seen only once; the top ten take 1.2%. The source material was PBMCs. Source of these receptors: a girl aged 2-9 years in good health and CMV-seronegative. CDR3s leave out the opening cysteine and the closing phenylalanine or tryptophan.

ASSASTGGSWEQY TRBV19
SVQFQGGAF TRBV29-1
ASSSTGSRHEQY TRBV27
AISESVAGGHTDTQY TRBV10-3
ASSLGVSGTYAGGEQY TRBV7-6
ASSSKRGVNTGELF TRBV5-6
ASSRQAVEKLF TRBV2
ASSALAGLNEQF TRBV2
ASSLLTSGGAREQF TRBV7-8
ASSSSSGSLAYEQY TRBV19
ASSRSAQVGAKNIQY TRBV28
ASSARTGGALGEQF TRBV9
ASSESGRTTGELF TRBV6-1
ASNRDSSGNTIY TRBV6-1
ASSMTQAGGNQPQH TRBV19